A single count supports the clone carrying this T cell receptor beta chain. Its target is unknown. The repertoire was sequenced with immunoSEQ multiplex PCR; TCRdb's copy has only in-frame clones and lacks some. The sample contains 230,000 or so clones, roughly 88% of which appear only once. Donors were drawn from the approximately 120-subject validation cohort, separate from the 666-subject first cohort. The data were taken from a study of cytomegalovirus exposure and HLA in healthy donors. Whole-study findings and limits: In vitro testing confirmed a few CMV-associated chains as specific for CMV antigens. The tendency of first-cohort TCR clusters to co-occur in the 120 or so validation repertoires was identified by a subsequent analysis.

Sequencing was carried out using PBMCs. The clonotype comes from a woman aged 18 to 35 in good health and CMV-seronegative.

The CDR3 nucleotides are TGTGCCAGCAGGACACCTGCAACTAATGAAAAACTGTTTTTT. Encoded protein: CASRTPATNEKLFF. The V and J genes are TRBV6-6 and TRBJ1-4; D not certain. Germline CDR1 reads MNHNY; CDR2 reads SVGAGI (reference sequence). This CDR3 region has 14 residues. The V end lost 6 bases, the J end lost 0 bases, and 8 bases lay between the germline ends.